Sequencing of this TCR beta chain was carried out in a study of blood T cell repertoires in COVID-19. Those enrolled, adults aged roughly 18 to 95 years, came from 25 or so US areas. Participant-given clinical history determined each cohort assignment. Libraries were prepared by immunoSEQ multiplex PCR; TCRdb keeps only in-frame clonotypes and omits some of them. The data contain roughly 250,000 clones, 80% to 95% of them singletons. The CDR3 contains 14 residues. Germline V gives CDR1 LNHDA, CDR2 SQIVND (reference sequence). The germline V and J ends were trimmed by 5 bases and 0 bases, with 11 bases remaining between them.

This sequence was found in a woman aged 18-29 years who had recovered from COVID-19. Sequencing used PBMCs or T cells enriched from blood (not recorded which). J is TRBJ2-7 and V is TRBV19; D perhaps matches TRBD1 (6 bases). The CDR3 loop is CASSANRASYEQYF. The CDR3 bases are TGTGCCAGTAGTGCTAACAGGGCCTCCTACGAGCAGTACTTC.